This T cell receptor (beta chain) was sequenced for a study of Graves' ophthalmopathy and Graves' hyperthyroidism. Study background: Prior to any treatment, peripheral blood was collected at the time of initial diagnosis. General study results and limits: Separation of ophthalmopathy from stable hyperthyroidism was achieved by a 13-signature model, at approximately 88% sensitivity and roughly 77% specificity. Blood contained most expanded thyroid clonotypes exceeding 0.001 frequency.

Germline assignment: CDR1 SGHTA and CDR2 FQGNSA. V was clipped by 6 bases and J by 3 bases, with 12 bases between them. The CDR3 totals 13 residues. PBMCs were isolated from a roughly 10 ml sample of fresh peripheral blood. There are many counts of this clonotype. Its antigen is currently unknown. Amplification of TCR beta CDR3 regions used RNA transcripts. Second-round multiplex PCR came after a first-round RT-PCR that employed HTBI primers. Each CDR3 protein is one row after TCRdb ran MiXCR on the multiplex PCR reads. The profile shows some 750,000 distinct CDR3 sequences, roughly two fifths of them singletons.

The TCR comes from an adult man with Graves' ophthalmopathy. The rearrangement joins TRBV7-2 to TRBJ2-7, with a tentative D call TRBD1 (6 bases). The sequenced material came from peripheral blood. The CDR3 sequence is CASSSRQDYEQYF. The CDR3 DNA follows: TGTGCCAGCAGTTCCCGACAGGACTACGAGCAGTACTTC.